This T cell receptor (beta chain) came from a study of T cell responses to AZD1222 COVID-19 vaccine. The data were produced by immunoSEQ multiplex PCR, yet TCRdb's version contains in-frame clones alone and is incomplete. This table has about 150,000 clones, roughly 80% appearing once. The V gene's germline CDR1 is MGHRA and CDR2 YSYEKL. The CDR3 length is 14 residues. The V end was cut by 0 bases, the J end by 6 bases, with 6 bases between. This sequence was found in an adult in good health. The J gene is TRBJ1-6, the V gene TRBV4-1; D is unclear. Source: peripheral blood, taken on day 0 of MenACWY control vaccination. DNA of the CDR3: TGCGCCAGCAGCCAAGAAATCGGTAATTCACCCCTCCACTTT. Its translation is CASSQEIGNSPLHF.